This T cell receptor beta chain was observed in a study of Ad26.COV2.S vaccination and SARS-CoV-2 variants. Sample treatment: approximately 18 received Ad26.COV2.S at low or high dose, single or two shots; 5 received placebo; per-sample allocation not given. After the first vaccine or placebo injection, samples were drawn on day 63. The method was immunoSEQ multiplex PCR; TCRdb's version includes in-frame clones alone and lacks a portion of them. The table shows approximately 400,000 clones, with about 88% occurring only once. V shed 1 base and J shed 0 bases, with 6 bases lying between them. The CDR3 has 14 amino acids. The germline gives CDR1 MNHEY, CDR2 SVGEGT.

The material sequenced was peripheral blood, taken in a trial of Ad26.COV2.S vaccine versus placebo. The chain is built from TRBV6-2 or TRBV6-3 and TRBJ1-2; D gene unclear. The source of this sequence is a person between 18 and 60 years old who received the Ad26.COV2.S COVID-19 vaccine or a placebo. CDR3: CASSYLGTNYGYTF. The CDR3 region has the DNA TGTGCCAGCAGTTACTTGGGGACTAACTATGGCTACACCTTC.